Here is one T cell receptor (beta chain) with its context. Antigen unknown. This sample was included in a study of monozygotic twins with inflammatory bowel disease. RNA in its total form was extracted from whole blood, and T cells were not sorted. This CDR3 contains 12 residues. Overall study results and limits: A distinction between different T cell subtypes was not possible.

TCR libraries were prepared from 3,500 to 4,500 ng total RNA each. UMIs that had a 6-nucleotide sample barcode were put in using template switching. For each CDR3 protein, TCRdb gives one entry from its re-call of the 5' RACE reads, without DNA. The sample data list around 200,000 distinct CDR3 sequences. The chain joins TRBV12-3 or TRBV12-4 to TRBJ2-7; TCRdb proposes TRBD1, but this gene call is untestable without DNA. This TCR was recovered from a human donor with ulcerative colitis or Crohn's disease, or a healthy co-twin of an affected twin (not recorded which). The sequencing input was blood. The CDR3 loop reads CASSLNRVGQYF.